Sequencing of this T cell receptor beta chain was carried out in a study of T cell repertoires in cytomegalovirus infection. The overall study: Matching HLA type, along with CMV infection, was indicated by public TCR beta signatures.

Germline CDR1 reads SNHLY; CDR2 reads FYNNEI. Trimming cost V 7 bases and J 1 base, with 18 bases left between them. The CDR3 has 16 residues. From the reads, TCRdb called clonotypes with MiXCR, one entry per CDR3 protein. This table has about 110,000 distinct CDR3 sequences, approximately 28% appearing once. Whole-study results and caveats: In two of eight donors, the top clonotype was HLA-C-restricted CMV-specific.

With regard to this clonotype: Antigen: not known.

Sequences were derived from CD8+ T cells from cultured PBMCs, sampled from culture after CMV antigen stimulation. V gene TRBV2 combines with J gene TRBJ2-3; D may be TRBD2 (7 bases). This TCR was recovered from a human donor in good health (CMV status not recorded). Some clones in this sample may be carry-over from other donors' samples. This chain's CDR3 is CASNPVGGGGTDTQYF. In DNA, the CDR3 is TGTGCCAGCAATCCAGTAGGGGGAGGGGGCACAGATACGCAGTATTTT.